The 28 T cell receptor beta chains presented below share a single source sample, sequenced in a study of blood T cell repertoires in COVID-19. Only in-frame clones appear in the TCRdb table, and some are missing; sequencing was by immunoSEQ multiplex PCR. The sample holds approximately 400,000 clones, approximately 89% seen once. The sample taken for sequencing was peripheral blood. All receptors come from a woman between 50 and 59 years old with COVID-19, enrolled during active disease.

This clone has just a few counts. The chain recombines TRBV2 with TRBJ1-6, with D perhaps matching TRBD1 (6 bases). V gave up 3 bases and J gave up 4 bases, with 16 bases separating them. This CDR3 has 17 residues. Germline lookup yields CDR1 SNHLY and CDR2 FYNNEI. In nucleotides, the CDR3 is TGTGCCAGCAGTGAGGAACAGGGAATCGGATATAATTCACCCCTCCACTTT. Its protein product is CASSEEQGIGYNSPLHF.

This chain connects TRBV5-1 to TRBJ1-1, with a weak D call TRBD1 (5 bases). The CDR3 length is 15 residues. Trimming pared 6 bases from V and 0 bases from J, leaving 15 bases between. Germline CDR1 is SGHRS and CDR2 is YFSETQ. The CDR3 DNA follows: TGCGCCAGCACCACGGGGGGACGGTTGAACACTGAAGCTTTCTTT. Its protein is CASTTGGRLNTEAFF.

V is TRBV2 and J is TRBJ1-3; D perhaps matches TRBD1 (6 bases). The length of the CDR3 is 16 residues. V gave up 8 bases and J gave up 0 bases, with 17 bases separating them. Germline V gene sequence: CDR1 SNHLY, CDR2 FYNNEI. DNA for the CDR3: TGTGCCAGCTCCAGGGGAGGGCTGAGCTCTGGAAACACCATATATTTT. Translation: CASSRGGLSSGNTIYF.

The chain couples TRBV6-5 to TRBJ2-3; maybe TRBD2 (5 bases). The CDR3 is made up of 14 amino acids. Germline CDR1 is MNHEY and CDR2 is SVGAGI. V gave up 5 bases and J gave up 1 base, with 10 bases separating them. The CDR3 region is CASSLEAGTDTQYF. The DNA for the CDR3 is TGTGCCAGCAGTCTTGAAGCGGGCACAGATACGCAGTATTTT.

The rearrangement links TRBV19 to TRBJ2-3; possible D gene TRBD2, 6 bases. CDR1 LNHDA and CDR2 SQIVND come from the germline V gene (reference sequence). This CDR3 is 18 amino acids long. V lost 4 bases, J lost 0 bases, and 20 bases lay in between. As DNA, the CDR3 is TGTGCCAGTAGTAACAACCTAGCGATACCCACTAGCACAGATACGCAGTATTTT. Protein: CASSNNLAIPTSTDTQYF. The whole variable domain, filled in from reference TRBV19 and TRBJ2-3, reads DGGITQSPKYLFRKEGQNVTLSCEQNLNHDAMYWYRQDPGQGLRLIYYSQIVNDFQKGDIAEGYSVSREKKESFPLTVTSAQKNPTAFYLCASSNNLAIPTSTDTQYFGPGTRLTVL.

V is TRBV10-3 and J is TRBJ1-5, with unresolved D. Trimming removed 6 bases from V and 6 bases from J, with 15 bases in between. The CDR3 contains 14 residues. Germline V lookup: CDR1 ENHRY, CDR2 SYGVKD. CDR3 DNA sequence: TGTGCCATCAGCCCCGCGGAGGGAGGTCAGCCCCAGCATTTT. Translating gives CAISPAEGGQPQHF.

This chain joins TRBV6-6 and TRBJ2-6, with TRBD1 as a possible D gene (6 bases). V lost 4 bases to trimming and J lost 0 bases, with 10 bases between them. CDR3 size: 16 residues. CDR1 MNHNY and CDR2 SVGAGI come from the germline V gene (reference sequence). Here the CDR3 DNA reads TGTGCCAGCAGTTCAGGACAGTACTCTGGGGCCAACGTCCTGACTTTC. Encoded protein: CASSSGQYSGANVLTF.

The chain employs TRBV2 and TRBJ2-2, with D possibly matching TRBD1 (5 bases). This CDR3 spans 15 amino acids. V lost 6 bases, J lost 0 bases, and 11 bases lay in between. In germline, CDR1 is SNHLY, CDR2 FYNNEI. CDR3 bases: TGTGCCAGCAGCGTGACAGTCCCGAACACCGGGGAGCTGTTTTTT. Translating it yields CASSVTVPNTGELFF.

CDR3 sequence (DNA): TGTGCCAGCAGCCGGACAGGATCGAACACTGAAGCTTTCTTT. Residues: CASSRTGSNTEAFF. The chain uses TRBV7-6 and TRBJ1-1; 7 bases line up with TRBD1. The CDR3 length is 14 residues. V trimming: 5 bases; J trimming: 1 base; junction bases outside the gene matches: 4. The germline gives CDR1 SGHVS, CDR2 FNYEAQ.

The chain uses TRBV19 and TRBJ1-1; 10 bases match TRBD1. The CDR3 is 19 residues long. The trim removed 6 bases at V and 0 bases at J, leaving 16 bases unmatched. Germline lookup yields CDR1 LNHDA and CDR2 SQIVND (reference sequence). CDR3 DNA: TGTGCCAGTAGACCTGGGACAGGGGTCAGAGGGTTCATGAACACTGAAGCTTTCTTT. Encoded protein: CASRPGTGVRGFMNTEAFF.

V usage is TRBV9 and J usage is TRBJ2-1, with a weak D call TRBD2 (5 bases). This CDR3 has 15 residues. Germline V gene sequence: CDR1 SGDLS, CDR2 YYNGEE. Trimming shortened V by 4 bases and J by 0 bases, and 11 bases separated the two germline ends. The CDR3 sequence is CASSHSDSSYNEQFF. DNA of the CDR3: TGTGCCAGCAGCCATAGCGATAGCTCCTACAATGAGCAGTTCTTC. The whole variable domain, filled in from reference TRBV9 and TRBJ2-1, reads DSGVTQTPKHLITATGQRVTLRCSPRSGDLSVYWYQQSLDQGLQFLIQYYNGEERAKGNILERFSAQQFPDLHSELNLSSLELGDSALYFCASSHSDSSYNEQFFGPGTRLTVL.

The CDR3 loop reads CASSEGPGHQPQHF. CDR3 nucleotides: TGTGCCAGCAGTGAAGGTCCAGGTCATCAGCCCCAGCATTTT. The V call is TRBV6-1, the J call TRBJ1-5; D gene unclear. This CDR3 has 14 residues. V lost 1 base and J lost 5, with 9 bases in between. CDR1 MNHNS and CDR2 SASEGT come from the germline V gene.

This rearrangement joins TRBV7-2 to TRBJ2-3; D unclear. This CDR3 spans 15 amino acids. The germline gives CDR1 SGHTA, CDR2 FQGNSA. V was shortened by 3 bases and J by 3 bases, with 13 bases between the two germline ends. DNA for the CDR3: TGTGCCAGCAGCTTGGTAAACGGTCCAACAGATACGCAGTATTTT. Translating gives CASSLVNGPTDTQYF.

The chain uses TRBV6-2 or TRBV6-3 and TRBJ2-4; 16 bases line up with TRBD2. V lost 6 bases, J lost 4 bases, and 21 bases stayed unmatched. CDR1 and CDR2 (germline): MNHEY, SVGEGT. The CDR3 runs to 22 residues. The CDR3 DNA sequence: TGTGCCAGCAGCCACCTCTTTGGGACTAGCGGGGGGGACCCTGCCTATAAAAACATTCAGTACTTC. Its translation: CASSHLFGTSGGDPAYKNIQYF.

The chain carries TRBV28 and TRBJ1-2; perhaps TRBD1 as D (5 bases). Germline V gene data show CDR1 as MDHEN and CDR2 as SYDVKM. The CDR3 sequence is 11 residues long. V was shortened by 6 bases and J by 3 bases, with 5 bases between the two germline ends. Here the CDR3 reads CASRQDYGYTF. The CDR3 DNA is TGTGCCAGCAGACAGGACTATGGCTACACCTTC.

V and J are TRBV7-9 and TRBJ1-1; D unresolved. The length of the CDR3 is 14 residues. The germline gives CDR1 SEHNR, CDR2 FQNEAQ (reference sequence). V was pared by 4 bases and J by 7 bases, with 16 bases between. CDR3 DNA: TGTGCCAGCAGCTCCAGCGGGCAGGAAGATGAAGCTTTCTTT. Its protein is CASSSSGQEDEAFF.

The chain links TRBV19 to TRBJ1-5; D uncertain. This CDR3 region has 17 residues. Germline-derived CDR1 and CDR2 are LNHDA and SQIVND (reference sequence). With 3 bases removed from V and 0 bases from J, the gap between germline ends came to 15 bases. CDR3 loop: CASSIQRALYSNQPQHF. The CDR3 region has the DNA TGTGCCAGTAGTATTCAGAGGGCCCTCTATAGCAATCAGCCCCAGCATTTT. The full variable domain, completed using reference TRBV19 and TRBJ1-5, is DGGITQSPKYLFRKEGQNVTLSCEQNLNHDAMYWYRQDPGQGLRLIYYSQIVNDFQKGDIAEGYSVSREKKESFPLTVTSAQKNPTAFYLCASSIQRALYSNQPQHFGDGTRLSIL.

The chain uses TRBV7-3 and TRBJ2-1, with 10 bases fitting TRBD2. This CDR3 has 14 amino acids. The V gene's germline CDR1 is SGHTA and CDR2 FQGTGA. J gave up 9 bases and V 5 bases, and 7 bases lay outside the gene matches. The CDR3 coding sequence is TGTGCCAGCAGCCAGCGGGGGGGCCTGGGTGAGCAGTTCTTC. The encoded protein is CASSQRGGLGEQFF.

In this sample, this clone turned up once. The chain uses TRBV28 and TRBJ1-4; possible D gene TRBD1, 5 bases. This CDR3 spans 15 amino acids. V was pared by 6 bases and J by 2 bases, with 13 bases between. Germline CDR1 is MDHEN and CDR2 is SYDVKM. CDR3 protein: CASSPLGTTNEKLFF. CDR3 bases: TGTGCCAGCAGCCCTCTCGGGACTACTAATGAAAAACTGTTTTTT.

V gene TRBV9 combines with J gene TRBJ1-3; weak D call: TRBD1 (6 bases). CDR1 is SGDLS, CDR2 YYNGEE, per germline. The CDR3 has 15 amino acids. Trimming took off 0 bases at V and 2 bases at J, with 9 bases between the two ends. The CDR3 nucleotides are TGTGCCAGCAGCGTAGGAGGGGGTCCTGGAAACACCATATATTTT. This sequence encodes CASSVGGGPGNTIYF.

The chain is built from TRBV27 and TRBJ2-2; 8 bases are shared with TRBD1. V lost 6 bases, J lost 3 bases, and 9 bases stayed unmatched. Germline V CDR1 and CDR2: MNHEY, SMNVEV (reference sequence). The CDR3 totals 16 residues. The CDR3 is CASRLRGRLDTGELFF. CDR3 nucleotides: TGTGCCAGCAGGCTCAGGGGGCGGCTGGACACCGGGGAGCTGTTTTTT.

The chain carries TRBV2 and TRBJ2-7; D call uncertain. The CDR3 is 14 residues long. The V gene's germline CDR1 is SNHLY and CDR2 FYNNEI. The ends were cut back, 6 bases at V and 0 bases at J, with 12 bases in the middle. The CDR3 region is CASSQAAGSYEQYF. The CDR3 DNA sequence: TGTGCCAGCAGCCAGGCCGCCGGCTCCTACGAGCAGTACTTC.

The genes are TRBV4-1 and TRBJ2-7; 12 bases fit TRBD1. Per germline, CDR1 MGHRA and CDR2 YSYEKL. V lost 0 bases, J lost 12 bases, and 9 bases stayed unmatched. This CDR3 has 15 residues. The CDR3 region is CASSQDGTGGLTRYF. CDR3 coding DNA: TGCGCCAGCAGCCAAGATGGGACAGGGGGCCTTACTAGGTACTTC.

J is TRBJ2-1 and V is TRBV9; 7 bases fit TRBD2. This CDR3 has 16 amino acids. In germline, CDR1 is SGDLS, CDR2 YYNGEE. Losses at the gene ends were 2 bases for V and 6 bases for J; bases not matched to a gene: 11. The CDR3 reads CASSVGSGRSFNEQFF. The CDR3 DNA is TGTGCCAGCAGCGTTGGTAGCGGGCGCTCTTTCAATGAGCAGTTCTTC.

CDR3 sequence (DNA): TGTGCCACCAGCAGAGATTCAGGCCAGGTATATGGCTACACCTTC. This gives the protein CATSRDSGQVYGYTF. V gene TRBV15 combines with J gene TRBJ1-2, with D unclear. Trimming took off 0 bases at V and 5 bases at J, with 13 bases between the two ends. The CDR3 spans 15 residues. Germline CDR1 reads LNHNV; CDR2 reads YYDKDF (reference sequence).

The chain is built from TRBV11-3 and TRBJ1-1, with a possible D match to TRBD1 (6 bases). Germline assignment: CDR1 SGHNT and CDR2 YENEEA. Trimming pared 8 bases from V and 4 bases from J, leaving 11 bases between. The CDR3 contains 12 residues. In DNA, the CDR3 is TGTGCCAGCTCGGAAGGGGGCACTGAAGCTTTCTTT. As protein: CASSEGGTEAFF. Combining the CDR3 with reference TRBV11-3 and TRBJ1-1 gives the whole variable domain EAGVVQSPRYKIIEKKQPVAFWCNPISGHNTLYWYLQNLGQGPELLIRYENEEAVDDSQLPKDRFSAERLKGVDSTLKIQPAELGDSAVYLCASSEGGTEAFFGQGTRLTVV.

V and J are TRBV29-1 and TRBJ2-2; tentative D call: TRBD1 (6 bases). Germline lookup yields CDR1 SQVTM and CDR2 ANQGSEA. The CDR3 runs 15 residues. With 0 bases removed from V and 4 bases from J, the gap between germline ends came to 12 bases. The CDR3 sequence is CSVEEGKGVTGELFF. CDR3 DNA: TGCAGCGTTGAAGAGGGGAAGGGGGTCACCGGGGAGCTGTTTTTT.

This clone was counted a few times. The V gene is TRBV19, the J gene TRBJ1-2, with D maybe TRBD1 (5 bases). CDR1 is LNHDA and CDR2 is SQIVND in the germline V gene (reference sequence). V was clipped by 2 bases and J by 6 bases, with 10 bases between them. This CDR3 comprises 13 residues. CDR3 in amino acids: CASSIQGAHGYTF. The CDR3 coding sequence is TGTGCCAGTAGTATACAGGGTGCACATGGCTACACCTTC.